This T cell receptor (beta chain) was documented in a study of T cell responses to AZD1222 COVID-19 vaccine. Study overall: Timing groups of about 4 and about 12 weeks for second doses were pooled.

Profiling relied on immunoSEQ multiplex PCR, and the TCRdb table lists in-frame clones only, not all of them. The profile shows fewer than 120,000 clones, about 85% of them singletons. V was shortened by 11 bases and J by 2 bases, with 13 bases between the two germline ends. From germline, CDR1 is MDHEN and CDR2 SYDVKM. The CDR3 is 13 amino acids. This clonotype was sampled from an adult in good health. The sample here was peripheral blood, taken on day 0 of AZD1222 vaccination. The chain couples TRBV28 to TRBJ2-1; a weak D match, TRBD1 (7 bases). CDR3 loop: CAARDRAYNEQFF. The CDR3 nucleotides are TGTGCCGCGCGGGACAGAGCCTACAATGAGCAGTTCTTC.